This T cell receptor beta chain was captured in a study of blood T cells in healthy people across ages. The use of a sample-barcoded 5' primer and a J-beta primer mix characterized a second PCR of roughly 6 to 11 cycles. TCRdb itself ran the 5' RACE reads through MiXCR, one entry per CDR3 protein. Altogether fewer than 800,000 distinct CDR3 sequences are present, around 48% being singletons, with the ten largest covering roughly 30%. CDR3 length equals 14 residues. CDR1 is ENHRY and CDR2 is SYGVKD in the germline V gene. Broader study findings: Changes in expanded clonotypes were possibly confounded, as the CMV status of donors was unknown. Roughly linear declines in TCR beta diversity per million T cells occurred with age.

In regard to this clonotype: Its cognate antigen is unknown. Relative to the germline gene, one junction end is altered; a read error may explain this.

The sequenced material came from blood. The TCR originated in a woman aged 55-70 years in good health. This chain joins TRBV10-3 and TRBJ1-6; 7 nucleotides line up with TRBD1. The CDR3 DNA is TGTGCCATCCGAGGGACAGCCGATAATCCACCCCTCCACTTT. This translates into CAIRGTADNPPLHF.